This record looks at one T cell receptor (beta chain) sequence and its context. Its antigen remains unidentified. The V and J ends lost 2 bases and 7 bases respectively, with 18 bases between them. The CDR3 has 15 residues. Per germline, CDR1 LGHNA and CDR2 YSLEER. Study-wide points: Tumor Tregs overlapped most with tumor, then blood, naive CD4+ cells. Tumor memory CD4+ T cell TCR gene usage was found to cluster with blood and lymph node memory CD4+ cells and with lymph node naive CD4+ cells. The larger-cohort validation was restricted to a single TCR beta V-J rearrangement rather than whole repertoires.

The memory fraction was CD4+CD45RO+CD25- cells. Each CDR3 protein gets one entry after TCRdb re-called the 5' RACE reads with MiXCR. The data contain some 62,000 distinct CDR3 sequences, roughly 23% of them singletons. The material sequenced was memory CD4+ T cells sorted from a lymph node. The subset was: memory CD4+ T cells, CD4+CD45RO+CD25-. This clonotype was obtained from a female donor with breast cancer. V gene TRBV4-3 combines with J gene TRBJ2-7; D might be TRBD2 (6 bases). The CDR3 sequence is CASSQSVGPGGEQYF. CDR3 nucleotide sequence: TGCGCCAGCAGCCAAAGCGTCGGCCCCGGGGGAGAGCAGTACTTC.